The 14 T cell receptor beta chains presented below share a single source sample, sequenced in a study of graft-versus-host responses after intestinal transplantation (dated by TCRdb to the early 2020s). The receptor library was made with the immunoSEQ multiplex PCR assay. TCRdb stores this immuneACCESS table with in-frame sequences only. Part of the clones is absent; in the studies checked, under half of the shortfall reflects unresolved V genes, and no reason is known for the rest. The sample includes about 29,000 clones, with 80% to 85% observed a single time. Together, the top ten hold approximately 2.8% of the sample. To isolate intraepithelial and lamina propria lymphocytes from graft specimens, dithiothreitol, EDTA incubations and collagenase D digestion were used. The input for sequencing was ileum tissue, taken 98 days after intestinal transplantation. These receptors all stem from a human patient who received an intestinal transplant, so some T cells may come from the graft donor.

This chain joins TRBV10-2 and TRBJ1-5, with a tentative D call TRBD1 (5 bases). Trimming left V 0 bases short and J 10 bases short, with 10 bases between. Germline lookup yields CDR1 WSHSY and CDR2 SAAADI. The CDR3 extends over 13 amino acids. The CDR3 bases are TGCGCCAGCAGTGAGTCTAGGGGCAGCCCCCAGCATTTT. This sequence encodes CASSESRGSPQHF.

The chain recombines TRBV7-9 with TRBJ1-1; D gene uncertain. The CDR3 runs to 16 residues. Germline V gene data show CDR1 as SEHNR and CDR2 as FQNEAQ (reference sequence). Trimming took off 1 base at V and 0 bases at J, with 12 bases between the two ends. For the CDR3, the DNA is TGTGCCAGCAGCTTAGAAGCCAGAGTCATGAACACTGAAGCTTTCTTT. It yields the protein CASSLEARVMNTEAFF.

The chain couples TRBV18 to TRBJ1-6, with TRBD1 matching over 9 bases. Germline-derived CDR1 and CDR2 are KGHSH and LQKENI. The CDR3 has 17 amino acids. J lost 4 bases, V lost 2 bases, and 6 bases had no gene match. This chain's CDR3 is CASSPMDRGRYNSPLHF. The CDR3 DNA reads TGTGCCAGCTCACCAATGGACAGGGGACGATATAATTCACCCCTCCACTTT.

The J gene is TRBJ1-1, the V gene TRBV10-3, with D perhaps matching TRBD1 (6 bases). The CDR3 loop spans 15 amino acids. V lost 6 bases and J 1 base, leaving 15 bases between the germline ends. CDR1 and CDR2 from the germline V gene are ENHRY and SYGVKD. CDR3 residues: CAISEGGHPNTEAFF. DNA for the CDR3: TGTGCCATCAGCGAGGGGGGGCACCCGAACACTGAAGCTTTCTTT.

V gene TRBV5-4 combines with J gene TRBJ2-7; D is perhaps TRBD1 (5 bases). CDR1 SGHNT and CDR2 YYREEE come from the germline V gene (reference sequence). This CDR3 region has 14 residues. V was clipped by 2 bases and J by 0 bases, with 9 bases between them. The CDR3 DNA reads TGTGCCAGCAGCTTTGCAGGGAACTCCTACGAGCAGTACTTC. Encoded protein: CASSFAGNSYEQYF.

The chain has TRBV29-1 and TRBJ2-1, with 8 bases lining up with TRBD1. Looked up from germline, CDR1 is SQVTM and CDR2 is ANQGSEA. The CDR3 consists of 13 residues. With V trimmed by 3 bases and J by 4 bases, 2 bases remained unmatched. CDR3 region: CSVDRGRYNEQFF. Written as DNA, the CDR3 is TGCAGCGTTGACAGGGGGCGATACAATGAGCAGTTCTTC.

The table lists this clone with a count of one. V and J are TRBV7-8 and TRBJ2-2; D might be TRBD1 (6 bases). CDR3 size: 17 residues. V shed 1 base and J shed 0 bases, with 12 bases lying between them. Germline V gives CDR1 SGHVS, CDR2 FQNEAQ. CDR3 sequence reads: CASSLVGRTANTGELFF. The CDR3 region has the DNA TGTGCCAGCAGCTTAGTCGGCAGGACAGCGAACACCGGGGAGCTGTTTTTT.

This rearrangement joins TRBV9 to TRBJ1-3, with D uncertain. The CDR3 is 17 amino acids. V lost 0 bases and J lost 3, with 16 bases in between. Germline CDR1 SGDLS, CDR2 YYNGEE. The CDR3 nucleotides are TGTGCCAGCAGCGTAGCTGACACTCACGGATTTGGAAACACCATATATTTT. Amino acid sequence: CASSVADTHGFGNTIYF.

This clone appeared a few times. The rearrangement links TRBV7-6 to TRBJ2-3, with D possibly being TRBD1 (6 bases). Germline CDR1 and CDR2: SGHVS and FNYEAQ. CDR3 length: 17 amino acids. Trimming cost V 2 bases and J 4 bases, with 19 bases left between them. The CDR3 loop reads CASSLSTGDKGADTQYF. The DNA of the CDR3 is TGTGCCAGCAGCTTATCGACAGGCGATAAGGGTGCAGATACGCAGTATTTT. Full variable domain (remainder filled in from reference TRBV7-6 and TRBJ2-3): GAGVSQSPRYKVTKRGQDVALRCDPISGHVSLYWYRQALGQGPEFLTYFNYEAQQDKSGLPNDRFSAERPEGSISTLTIQRTEQRDSAMYRCASSLSTGDKGADTQYFGPGTRLTVL.

For the CDR3, the DNA is TGTGCCAGCAGTGAACTCGGACAGAATTCACCCCTCCACTTT. As protein: CASSELGQNSPLHF. The J gene is TRBJ1-6, the V gene TRBV6-5; TRBD1 might be the D (6 bases). V was pared by 5 bases and J by 7 bases, with 12 bases between. The CDR3 spans 14 residues. Germline values: CDR1 MNHEY, CDR2 SVGAGI.

This sequence joins TRBV6-5 and TRBJ2-7; maybe TRBD2 (6 bases). The germline V and J ends were trimmed by 4 bases and 1 base, with 17 bases remaining between them. From germline, CDR1 is MNHEY and CDR2 SVGAGI. The CDR3 covers 16 residues. Written as DNA, the CDR3 is TGTGCCAGCAGTTCGCGACCCGGGACTTCTTCCTACGAGCAGTACTTC. Translated, it gives CASSSRPGTSSYEQYF.

The CDR3 sequence is CASRSGLEETQYF. CDR3 DNA sequence: TGTGCCAGCAGATCCGGACTTGAAGAGACCCAGTACTTC. The chain links TRBV13 to TRBJ2-5; D is perhaps TRBD2 (5 bases). Germline-derived CDR1 and CDR2 are PRHDT and FYEKMQ (reference sequence). Trimming took 6 bases from V and 3 from J, leaving 11 bases between them. The CDR3 contains 13 residues.

About this clone: As the CDR3 is not closed by the conserved phenylalanine or tryptophan, this likely results from a read error. V and J are TRBV5-4 and TRBJ2-7; D is perhaps TRBD1 (5 bases). Trimming took off 2 bases at V and 0 bases at J, with 9 bases between the two ends. Germline V gene lookup returns CDR1 SGHNT and CDR2 YYREEE (reference sequence). CDR3 length equals 14 residues. CDR3 nucleotide sequence: TGTGCCAGCAGCTTTGCAGGGAACTCCTACGAGCAGTACCTC. It is translated as CASSFAGNSYEQYL.

The chain's CDR3 is CASSPPRGQDGTGELFF. As DNA, the CDR3 is TGTGCCAGCTCACCACCCCGGGGACAGGATGGCACCGGGGAGCTGTTTTTT. This chain joins TRBV18 and TRBJ2-2; 8 bases match TRBD1. With 0 bases clipped from V and 4 bases from J, the junction kept 7 bases outside the gene matches. Germline V CDR1 and CDR2: KGHSH, LQKENI. The CDR3 runs 17 residues.